This T cell receptor (beta chain) was sequenced for a study of T-cell reconstitution after alpha-beta-depleted transplantation in children. Unique molecular identifiers were used to barcode this TCRbeta library. TCRdb fed the PCR reads into MiXCR, producing one record per CDR3 protein. The table lists 95,000 to 120,000 distinct CDR3 sequences, 5.5% to 7% of them singletons. This CDR3 contains 11 residues. V lost 4 bases and J 12 bases, leaving 12 bases between the germline ends. Germline lookup yields CDR1 MNHEY and CDR2 SMNVEV (reference sequence). The sample holds a few counts of this clonotype. V is TRBV27 and J is TRBJ1-2; D is uncertain. The sample was PBMCs, mostly from graft donor cells, taken 360 days after TCRalphabeta/CD19-depleted stem cell transplant. The clonotype was recovered from a male patient aged 2-10 years who had a stem cell transplant for acute lymphoblastic leukemia, so the T cells may come from the graft donor. This chain's CDR3 is CASSSRGSHTF. The DNA for the CDR3 is TGTGCCAGCAGTTCTCGGGGTAGCCACACCTTC.